The T cell receptor beta chain under discussion was sequenced for a study of vaccination and CD4 T cells after COVID-19. The wider study: The study enrolled six male and four female convalescents, two of whom were Hispanic. Control wells got either CEFX epitopes, HIV-1 Nef peptides, or no peptide at all.

Per the germline V gene, CDR1 is MNHNS and CDR2 is SASEGT. V lost 6 bases, J lost 0 bases, and 9 bases lay in between. The CDR3 is made up of 15 amino acids. At the Johns Hopkins FTIC core, DNA taken from cultured CD4+ T cells was sequenced by way of the Oncomine TCR Beta short-read assay. Genomic DNA was isolated from cultured CD4+ T cells. TCRdb re-called the PCR reads with MiXCR, one entry per CDR3 protein. The repertoire holds 9,500 to 13,000 distinct CDR3 sequences, with approximately 31% as singletons. Indicated treatment: approximately 11-day PBMC culture with coronavirus spike peptide pools or control peptides (ViraFEST assay). Researchers collected the unexposed donor's CD4+ T cells before the COVID-19 pandemic (2011-2018). ViraFEST sequenced TCRs after peptide-pool expansion of antigen-specific T cells. Details on this clonotype: The antigen is unknown.

The chain employs TRBV6-1 and TRBJ1-6; possibly TRBD1 for D (6 bases). This TCR derives from a human donor in good health. Sequenced: CD4+ T cells from blood, cultured in vitro. The CDR3 bases are TGTGCCAGCAGGAGGGGGAGCTCCTATAATTCACCCCTCCACTTT. Translation gives CASRRGSSYNSPLHF.